The 11 T cell receptor beta chains below all came from one sample that was sequenced in a study of T cell responses to AZD1222 COVID-19 vaccine. The method was immunoSEQ multiplex PCR; TCRdb's version includes in-frame clones alone and lacks a portion of them. The sample consists of tens of thousands of clones, roughly 83% of them appearing once. Source: peripheral blood, taken on day 0 of AZD1222 vaccination. Every receptor here comes from an adult in good health.

The chain joins TRBV3-1 (or the pseudogene TRBV3-2) to TRBJ2-7; TRBD2 matches 11 bases. Germline V gives CDR1 LGHDT, CDR2 YNNKEL (reference sequence). This CDR3 region has 16 residues. After removal of 3 bases from V and 2 bases from J, the junction contained 6 bases not matched to a gene. The CDR3, as DNA: TGTGCCAGCAGCCACGTGGGACTAGCGGACCCCTACGAGCAGTACTTC. Amino acid sequence: CASSHVGLADPYEQYF.

The chain recombines TRBV7-6 with TRBJ1-1; no clear D gene. CDR3 length: 15 amino acids. CDR1 is SGHVS, CDR2 FNYEAQ, per germline. V was shortened by 2 bases and J by 1 base, with 11 bases between the two germline ends. CDR3 loop: CASSLNLNRNTEAFF. The CDR3 nucleotides are TGTGCCAGCAGCTTAAATCTAAACAGGAACACTGAAGCTTTCTTT.

This sequence joins TRBV16 and TRBJ1-3; D remains unclear. CDR1 is KGHSY and CDR2 is FQNENV in the germline V gene. The germline V and J ends were trimmed by 0 bases and 4 bases, with 13 bases remaining between them. CDR3 length: 16 amino acids. CDR3 sequence reads: CASSQSREPLGNTIYF. The CDR3, as DNA: TGTGCCAGCAGCCAATCACGGGAGCCTTTAGGAAACACCATATATTTT.

The J gene is TRBJ1-3, the V gene TRBV7-2; D uncertain. This CDR3 is built from 14 residues. CDR1 and CDR2 (germline): SGHTA, FQGNSA. Trimming shortened V by 7 bases and J by 1 base, and 11 bases separated the two germline ends. The chain's CDR3 is CASTITGSGNTIYF. The CDR3 coding sequence is TGTGCCAGCACGATAACGGGGTCTGGAAACACCATATATTTT.

V usage is TRBV15 and J usage is TRBJ2-7; D might be TRBD2 (6 bases). The CDR3 covers 15 residues. V gave up 3 bases and J gave up 2 bases, with 14 bases separating them. CDR1 and CDR2 (germline): LNHNV, YYDKDF (reference sequence). CDR3 coding DNA: TGTGCCACCAGCAGGACCGGGACTCTAACCTACGAGCAGTACTTC. Translating gives CATSRTGTLTYEQYF.

This chain links TRBV9 with TRBJ2-5; the D gene is possibly TRBD1 (5 bases). The CDR3 is made up of 14 amino acids. Germline V gene sequence: CDR1 SGDLS, CDR2 YYNGEE. V shed 2 bases and J shed 0 bases, with 8 bases lying between them. CDR3 residues: CASSVQGHQETQYF. The CDR3 DNA reads as TGTGCCAGCAGCGTTCAGGGCCACCAAGAGACCCAGTACTTC.

This clone has just one count. This chain connects TRBV6-5 to TRBJ2-1; D gene uncertain. With 4 bases removed from V and 12 bases from J, the gap between germline ends came to 16 bases. Germline V CDR1 and CDR2: MNHEY, SVGAGI. The CDR3 runs 13 residues. CDR3 coding DNA: TGTGCCAGCAGTTCCGACCTAGGGCTTGGGCAGTTCTTC. Its translation: CASSSDLGLGQFF.

The gene calls are TRBV5-1 and TRBJ2-5, with 10 bases fitting TRBD2. There are 18 residues in the CDR3. Germline CDR1 reads SGHRS; CDR2 reads YFSETQ. V lost 1 base to trimming and J lost 5 bases; unmatched junction nucleotides: 14. CDR3 sequence reads: CASSLMASGRGDKETQYF. CDR3 in DNA: TGCGCCAGCAGCTTGATGGCTAGCGGGAGAGGGGATAAGGAGACCCAGTACTTC.

This chain joins TRBV7-3 and TRBJ2-7; D tentatively fits TRBD1 or TRBD2 (5 bases each). V was cut by 5 bases and J by 6 bases, with 8 bases left in between. Per the germline V gene, CDR1 is SGHTA and CDR2 is FQGTGA. The CDR3 extends over 11 amino acids. CDR3 sequence: CASSGGSEQYF. The CDR3 nucleotides are TGTGCCAGCAGCGGGGGAAGCGAGCAGTACTTC.

The gene calls are TRBV28 and TRBJ2-5; 9 nucleotides match TRBD1. The ends lost 6 bases at V and 5 bases at J; junction bases unmatched: 7. The CDR3 has 14 residues. The V gene's germline CDR1 is MDHEN and CDR2 SYDVKM. The CDR3 protein is CASSAQGAGETQYF. The DNA for the CDR3 is TGTGCCAGCAGCGCACAGGGGGCCGGGGAGACCCAGTACTTC. The full variable domain, completed using reference TRBV28 and TRBJ2-5, is DVKVTQSSRYLVKRTGEKVFLECVQDMDHENMFWYRQDPGLGLRLIYFSYDVKMKEKGDIPEGYSVSREKKERFSLILESASTNQTSMYLCASSAQGAGETQYFGPGTRLLVL.

The chain couples TRBV7-6 to TRBJ1-4, with D perhaps matching TRBD1 (5 bases). The CDR3 length is 16 residues. V lost 1 base, J lost 6 bases, and 15 bases lay in between. CDR1 is SGHVS, CDR2 FNYEAQ, per germline. CDR3 nucleotide sequence: TGTGCCAGCAGCTTAGGTCGGGACCGTGGGGATGAAAAACTGTTTTTT. Protein sequence: CASSLGRDRGDEKLFF. Complete variable domain (other parts from reference TRBV7-6 and TRBJ1-4): GAGVSQSPRYKVTKRGQDVALRCDPISGHVSLYWYRQALGQGPEFLTYFNYEAQQDKSGLPNDRFSAERPEGSISTLTIQRTEQRDSAMYRCASSLGRDRGDEKLFFGSGTQLSVL.